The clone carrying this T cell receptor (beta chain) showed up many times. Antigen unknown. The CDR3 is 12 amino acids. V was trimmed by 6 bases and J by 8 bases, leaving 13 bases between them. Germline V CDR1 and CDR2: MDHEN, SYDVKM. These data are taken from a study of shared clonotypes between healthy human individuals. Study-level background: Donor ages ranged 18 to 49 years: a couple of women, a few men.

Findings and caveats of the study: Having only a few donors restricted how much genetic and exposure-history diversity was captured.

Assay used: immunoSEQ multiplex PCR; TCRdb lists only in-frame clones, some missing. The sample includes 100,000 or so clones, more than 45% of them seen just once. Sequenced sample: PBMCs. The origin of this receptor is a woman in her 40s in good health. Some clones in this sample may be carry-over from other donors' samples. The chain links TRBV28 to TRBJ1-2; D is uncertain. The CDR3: CASSPGFRGYTF. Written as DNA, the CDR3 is TGTGCCAGCAGCCCTGGGTTTAGGGGCTACACCTTC.